This T cell receptor (beta chain) was sequenced in a study of yellow fever vaccine responses in identical twins. TCRdb called the RT-PCR reads again in MiXCR, with one record for every CDR3 protein. Of roughly 23,000 distinct CDR3 sequences listed, around 77% are singletons. Points on this clonotype: Its specificity is not known.

Study-level findings and limits: Reported findings indicate that twins' vaccine T cell responses seemed partially convergent, partially personalized.

The V gene end was trimmed by 2 bases and the J gene end by 7 bases; junction bases not matched to a gene: 4. This CDR3 is built from 15 residues. The germline V gene has CDR1 LNHNV and CDR2 YYDKDF (reference sequence). Material: T cells from blood (PBMCs), unsorted or a sorted subset (not recorded which), obtained before or after yellow fever vaccination (not recorded which). The chain recombines TRBV15 with TRBJ1-6; 8 nucleotides match TRBD1. The source of this sequence is a woman aged 18-29 years who received the yellow fever vaccine. The CDR3 region is CATSRYDRGNSPLHF. The CDR3 DNA reads TGTGCCACCAGCAGATACGACAGGGGCAATTCACCCCTCCACTTT. Supplemented by reference TRBV15 and TRBJ1-6, the full variable domain reads DAMVIQNPRYQVTQFGKPVTLSCSQTLNHNVMYWYQQKSSQAPKLLFHYYDKDFNNEADTPDNFQSRRPNTSFCFLDIRSPGLGDTAMYLCATSRYDRGNSPLHFGNGTRLTVT.